A selection of T cell receptor beta chains follows, all from one sample in a study of control samples from healthy donors and cancer patients. The repertoire was sequenced with immunoSEQ multiplex PCR; TCRdb's copy has only in-frame clones and lacks some. Of over 65,000 clones listed, roughly 89% are singletons. Specimen: PBMCs. Receptors originate from a woman in her 50s with colorectal cancer. Each CDR3 is given with its conserved first and last residue. A D gene is named only where the DNA matches it firmly. Some rows mark clone size as missing; the rest say once, few, many or name a class of expanded clone.

v_gene	abundance	d_gene	j_gene	CDR3aa	CDR3nt
TRBV19	NA	TRBD1	TRBJ2-1	CASRSAGTGNEQFF	TGTGCCAGTAGATCAGCAGGGACAGGGAATGAGCAGTTCTTC
TRBV7-9	NA	TRBD1	TRBJ2-3	CASSSDRGGTDTQYF	TGTGCCAGCAGTTCGGACAGGGGAGGCACAGATACGCAGTATTTT
TRBV28	NA	NA	TRBJ2-1	CASKSSYNEQFF	TGTGCCAGCAAAAGCTCCTACAATGAGCAGTTCTTC
TRBV6-5	NA	NA	TRBJ2-2	CASSIPSPGELFF	TGTGCCAGCAGTATTCCTAGTCCCGGGGAGCTGTTTTTT
TRBV2	NA	NA	TRBJ1-1	CASSVLRTAGTEAFF	TGTGCCAGCAGCGTCCTAAGGACTGCGGGGACTGAAGCTTTCTTT
TRBV6-2/TRBV6-3	NA	NA	TRBJ1-4	CASSPDRSPLNEKLFF	TGTGCCAGCAGTCCCGACCGCAGTCCTCTTAATGAAAAACTGTTTTTT
TRBV4-1	few	TRBD1	TRBJ1-2	CASSQDGTGGGYGYTF	TGCGCCAGCAGCCAAGATGGGACAGGCGGCGGTTATGGCTACACCTTC
TRBV3-1/TRBV3-2	NA	NA	TRBJ2-2	CASSRSWDGLTGELFF	TGTGCCAGCAGCCGAAGTTGGGACGGACTAACCGGGGAGCTGTTTTTT
TRBV7-3	NA	TRBD1	TRBJ2-3	CASSLGQAVTDTQYF	TGTGCCAGCAGCTTAGGACAGGCGGTCACAGATACGCAGTATTTT
TRBV6-2/TRBV6-3	NA	TRBD1	TRBJ1-5	CASSTSGRGNQPQHF	TGTGCCAGCAGTACAAGTGGCAGGGGGAATCAGCCCCAGCATTTT
TRBV6-5	NA	TRBD1	TRBJ1-2	CASSTGVDGYTF	TGTGCCAGCAGTACAGGGGTCGATGGCTACACCTTC
TRBV5-5	NA	NA	TRBJ1-2	CASSSRATSSDGYTF	TGTGCCAGCAGCTCAAGGGCCACCTCGTCGGATGGCTACACCTTC
TRBV4-3	NA	NA	TRBJ2-3	CASSQGRGSGDTQYF	TGCGCCAGCAGCCAAGGGAGGGGGAGTGGGGATACGCAGTATTTT
TRBV20-1	NA	NA	TRBJ2-5	CSASPTTPNQETQYF	TGCAGTGCTAGTCCGACTACGCCCAACCAAGAGACCCAGTACTTC
TRBV10-3	once	TRBD1	TRBJ2-2	CAISGTGGKSTGELFF	TGTGCCATCAGTGGTACAGGGGGCAAAAGCACCGGGGAGCTGTTTTTT
TRBV12-5	NA	TRBD2	TRBJ2-3	CASMLAGTDTQYF	TGTGCTAGTATGTTAGCGGGAACAGATACGCAGTATTTT
TRBV6-1	NA	NA	TRBJ1-1	CASSERAGLNTEAFF	TGTGCCAGCAGTGAACGGGCAGGCCTGAACACTGAAGCTTTCTTT
TRBV12-3/TRBV12-4	NA	NA	TRBJ1-4	CASSFVGDEKLFF	TGTGCCAGCAGTTTCGTGGGGGATGAAAAACTGTTTTTT
TRBV7-2	NA	TRBD1	TRBJ1-5	CASSTGQGSNQPQHF	TGTGCCAGCAGCACTGGACAGGGGAGCAATCAGCCCCAGCATTTT
TRBV27	NA	NA	TRBJ1-5	CASSLWAGRNQPQHF	TGTGCCAGCAGTTTATGGGCAGGGCGCAATCAGCCCCAGCATTTT
TRBV7-3	NA	TRBD1	TRBJ1-1	CASSIGTGGSGTEAFF	TGTGCCAGCAGCATCGGGACAGGGGGCAGTGGCACTGAAGCTTTCTTT
TRBV29-1	NA	NA	TRBJ2-2	CSARRGFDTGELFF	TGCAGCGCCCGAAGGGGGTTCGACACCGGGGAGCTGTTTTTT
TRBV5-1	NA	NA	TRBJ2-2	CASNIGVTGELFF	TGCGCCAGCAACATAGGGGTCACCGGGGAGCTGTTTTTT
TRBV7-2	NA	NA	TRBJ2-1	CASSSPGVLQFF	TGTGCCAGCAGCTCGCCAGGGGTTTTGCAGTTCTTC
TRBV2	few	TRBD1	TRBJ1-2	CASSWDSPWYGYTF	TGTGCCAGCAGTTGGGACAGTCCGTGGTATGGCTACACCTTC
TRBV28	NA	TRBD1	TRBJ1-1	CASNYGTGLKAFF	TGTGCCAGCAACTATGGGACAGGTCTGAAAGCTTTCTTT
TRBV3-1/TRBV3-2	NA	TRBD2	TRBJ2-1	CASSLSSGGSMYNEQFF	TGTGCCAGCAGCCTCTCTAGCGGGGGGTCCATGTACAATGAGCAGTTCTTC
TRBV12-3/TRBV12-4	NA	NA	TRBJ1-2	CASSQYSYGYTF	TGTGCCAGCAGTCAATACAGCTATGGCTACACCTTC
TRBV6-4	NA	NA	TRBJ1-2	CASSDSAGAVGYTF	TGTGCCAGCAGTGACTCCGCGGGAGCCGTGGGCTACACCTTC
TRBV28	NA	TRBD1	TRBJ1-6	CASGTGSSPLHF	TGTGCCAGCGGGACAGGGAGTTCACCCCTCCACTTT
TRBV10-3	NA	NA	TRBJ1-1	CAGRGYSDTEAFF	TGTGCCGGACGGGGATATTCGGACACTGAAGCTTTCTTT
TRBV29-1	NA	TRBD2	TRBJ2-5	CSVLRGVEETQYF	TGCAGCGTTCTCCGGGGGGTAGAAGAGACCCAGTACTTC
TRBV19	NA	TRBD1	TRBJ2-2	CASRGQGGDAGELFF	TGTGCCAGTAGAGGACAGGGGGGAGACGCCGGGGAGCTGTTTTTT
TRBV5-1	NA	NA	TRBJ1-1	CASSLTGANTEAFF	TGCGCCAGCAGCTTGACGGGGGCGAACACTGAAGCTTTCTTT
TRBV6-6	once	NA	TRBJ2-1	CASLRTANNEQFF	TGTGCCAGCTTAAGGACAGCGAACAATGAGCAGTTCTTC